Sequencing of this T cell receptor beta chain was carried out in a study of blood T cell repertoires in COVID-19. Turning to the study itself: From T cells, B-cell-depleted T cells, or PBMCs came the material, which was cDNA or gDNA.

Germline lookup yields CDR1 SGHNT and CDR2 YENEEA. Trimming took 5 bases from V and 8 from J, leaving 16 bases between them. This CDR3 has 14 amino acids. Per the study methods: Amplifying reference gene primers gave estimates of nucleated cell counts. The table came from immunoSEQ multiplex PCR; TCRdb's copy has only in-frame clones and leaves some out. V and J calls plus clone size are reproduced from that table; the DNA served to infer D and trimming. The sample has about 130,000 clones, around 78% seen once. The sequence was collected from a human donor in a cohort sampled during active COVID-19. What was sequenced was peripheral blood. The chain links TRBV11-3 to TRBJ2-1; D gene ambiguous. The CDR3 DNA reads as TGTGCCAGCAGCCCTCACCCGCAAGCCCATGAGCAGTTCTTC. This encodes CASSPHPQAHEQFF.